Listed below are T cell receptor beta chains from one sample, sequenced in a study of graft-versus-host responses after intestinal transplantation. Data came from immunoSEQ multiplex PCR; TCRdb stores just in-frame clones and leaves some out. In the table there are under 150,000 clones, 95% of which are singletons. Which antigens these TCRs recognize remains unknown. Sequenced material: unstimulated CD8+ T cells sorted from spleen or lymph node cells, taken before intestinal transplant. The source is a human donor who received an intestinal transplant. The CDR3 runs from the conserved cysteine through the conserved F or W. A D gene is named only where the DNA matches it firmly.

>NA|TRBV4-3|TRBJ2-7
CASSQDLGGPYEQYF
TGCGCCAGCAGCCAAGATCTAGGCGGGCCATACGAGCAGTACTTC
>NA|TRBV11-2|TRBJ2-2
CASSPTGNTGELFF
TGTGCCAGCAGCCCTACAGGGAACACCGGGGAGCTGTTTTTT
>NA|TRBV6-5|TRBJ1-2
CASSYGARGGYTF
TGTGCCAGCAGTTACGGGGCCCGGGGTGGCTACACCTTC
>TRBD2|TRBV27|TRBJ2-5
CASSLFRSVAGVQETQYF
TGTGCCAGCAGTTTATTTCGGTCAGTAGCGGGGGTTCAAGAGACCCAGTACTTC
>NA|TRBV9|TRBJ1-2
CASSVTSSPTYGYTF
TGTGCCAGCAGCGTAACGTCCTCCCCGACCTATGGCTACACCTTC
>NA|TRBV28|TRBJ1-4
CASSPFDRLEKLFF
TGTGCCAGCAGTCCCTTCGACAGGCTCGAAAAACTGTTTTTT
>NA|TRBV6-5|TRBJ2-7
CASSGGRGIYEQYF
TGTGCCAGCAGTGGGGGGCGGGGAATCTACGAGCAGTACTTC
>NA|TRBV19|TRBJ1-1
CASSYSGTANTEAFF
TGTGCCAGTAGTTACTCCGGGACGGCGAACACTGAAGCTTTCTTT
>TRBD2|TRBV7-3|TRBJ2-2
CASSPGGGVPGKLFF
TGTGCCAGCAGCCCGGGGGGAGGAGTTCCCGGGAAGCTGTTTTTT
>NA|TRBV19|TRBJ1-2
CASSIGGSLYGYTF
TGTGCCAGTAGTATTGGAGGCAGCTTATATGGCTACACCTTC
>NA|TRBV4-3|TRBJ2-7
CASSQGTTAPYEQYF
TGCGCCAGCAGCCAAGGGACGACCGCTCCCTACGAGCAGTACTTC
>NA|TRBV5-6|TRBJ2-2
CASSFTRTGELFF
TGTGCCAGCAGCTTTACTAGGACCGGGGAGCTGTTTTTT
>NA|TRBV9|TRBJ1-1
CASSSGRVGTTEAFF
TGTGCCAGCAGCTCCGGCAGGGTTGGGACAACTGAAGCTTTCTTT
>NA|TRBV7-9|TRBJ2-3
CASSLGTDTQYF
TGTGCCAGCAGCTTAGGTACAGATACGCAGTATTTT
>TRBD1|TRBV4-1|TRBJ1-6
CASSQGTGVESPLHF
TGCGCCAGCAGCCAAGGGACAGGGGTAGAGTCACCCCTCCACTTT
>NA|TRBV27|TRBJ2-7
CASSPDLDEQYF
TGTGCCAGCAGTCCGGATCTCGACGAGCAGTACTTC
>NA|TRBV9|TRBJ1-1
CASSVGAGSNTEAFF
TGTGCCAGCAGCGTAGGAGCGGGCTCGAACACTGAAGCTTTCTTT
>NA|TRBV5-4|TRBJ2-5
CASSYQFQTQYF
TGTGCCAGCAGCTATCAATTTCAGACCCAGTACTTC
>NA|TRBV9|TRBJ2-3
CASSVDSPWTDTQYF
TGTGCCAGCAGCGTAGACTCCCCGTGGACAGATACGCAGTATTTT